Reported below is one T cell receptor (beta chain). Its specificity is unknown. PCR primers comprised 60 Vbeta and 13 Jbeta primers. Produced via immunoSEQ multiplex PCR; TCRdb's table is partial and in-frame only. The table includes roughly 100,000 clones, roughly 85% detected once. The sample is drawn from a study of cytomegalovirus exposure and HLA in healthy donors. Study-wide results and limits: Most likely, a cluster of highly shared sequence variants arose as a sequencing artifact. A later analysis, which compared TCR beta chains of equal frequency, found the HLA-associated ones more clonally expanded. Data from an earlier analysis indicated that most TCR beta V segments were productive either about 87% or about 30% of the time.

The ends were cut back, 3 bases at V and 0 bases at J, with 6 bases in the middle. Germline CDR1 is LNHDA and CDR2 is SQIVND (reference sequence). CDR3 length: 15 residues. The specimen was PBMCs. This sequence originates from a man younger than 45 in good health and CMV-seronegative. The chain recombines TRBV19 with TRBJ2-6; D remains unclear. CDR3 region: CASSISPSGANVLTF. In DNA, the CDR3 is TGTGCCAGTAGTATTAGCCCCTCTGGGGCCAACGTCCTGACTTTC.